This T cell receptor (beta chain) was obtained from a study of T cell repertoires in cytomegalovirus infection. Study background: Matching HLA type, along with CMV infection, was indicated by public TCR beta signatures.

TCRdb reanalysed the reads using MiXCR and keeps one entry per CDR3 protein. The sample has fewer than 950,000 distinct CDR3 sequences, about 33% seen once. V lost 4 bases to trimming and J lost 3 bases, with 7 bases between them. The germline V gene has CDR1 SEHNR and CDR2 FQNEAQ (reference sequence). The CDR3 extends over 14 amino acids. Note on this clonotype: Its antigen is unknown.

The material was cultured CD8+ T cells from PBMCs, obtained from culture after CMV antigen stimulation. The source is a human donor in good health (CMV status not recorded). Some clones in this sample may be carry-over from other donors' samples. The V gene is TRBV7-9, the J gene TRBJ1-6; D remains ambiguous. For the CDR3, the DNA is TGTGCCAGCAGCTGGGCAGACTATAATTCACCCCTCCACTTT. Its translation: CASSWADYNSPLHF.